These T cell receptor beta chains were read from a single sample in a study of shared clonotypes between healthy human individuals. Data came from immunoSEQ multiplex PCR; TCRdb stores just in-frame clones and leaves some out. The sample contains around 1.9 million clones, approximately 94% of which appear only once. Specimen: naive CD8+ T cells from PBMCs. All receptors come from a man younger than 35 in good health. Some clones in this sample may be carry-over from other donors' samples. Each CDR3 is given with its conserved first and last residue. Each record gives: V gene, D gene, CDR3 length, CDR3 protein. A D gene is named only where the DNA matches it firmly.

TRBV9 - 13 CASSVGSSYEQYF
TRBV7-6 - 16 CASSLDPWDTGNEQFF
TRBV28 - 13 CASSAVIGYEQYF
TRBV5-1 - 20 CASSHDSRPLGLTHMVDQYF
TRBV5-5 - 15 CASSTPGIQNTEAFF
TRBV6-5 TRBD1 14 CASSLTGGQYEQYF
TRBV9 TRBD1 14 CASSVGDSPDTQYF
TRBV4-1 - 15 CASSQDPGPQETQYF
TRBV5-6 TRBD2 15 CASRPGLAGQETQYF
TRBV6-5 TRBD1 14 CASTPDRLGETQYF
TRBV5-5 - 15 CASSYGVSSGNTIYF
TRBV5-4 - 15 CASSRQQGIGYGYTF
TRBV29-1 TRBD2 15 CSVEDWAGGGETQYF
TRBV7-9 - 14 CASSWGQGKETQYF
TRBV11-2 - 15 CASSSEGWGRDEQFF
TRBV28 - 13 CASSLAGSYEQYF
TRBV19 - 11 CASTDYNEQFF
TRBV28 - 13 CASSFDAHGEAFF
TRBV7-9 - 14 CASTEGGDPYGYTF
TRBV7-3 TRBD2 17 CASSLSGLADIYNEQFF
TRBV27 - 15 CASSFLGGNTDTQYF
TRBV13 TRBD1 13 CASSTGGNEKLFF
TRBV6-5 - 13 CASSYSGTDTQYF
TRBV9 TRBD2 14 CASSMTSGRDEQYF
TRBV2 TRBD1 12 CASGQGRNEQYF
TRBV29-1 - 16 CSVEMRGRYYNQPQHF
TRBV7-9 - 15 CASSLSPTPWTEAFF
TRBV2 - 14 CASTSEAPGRGYTF
TRBV27 - 13 CASSLRSSYGYTF